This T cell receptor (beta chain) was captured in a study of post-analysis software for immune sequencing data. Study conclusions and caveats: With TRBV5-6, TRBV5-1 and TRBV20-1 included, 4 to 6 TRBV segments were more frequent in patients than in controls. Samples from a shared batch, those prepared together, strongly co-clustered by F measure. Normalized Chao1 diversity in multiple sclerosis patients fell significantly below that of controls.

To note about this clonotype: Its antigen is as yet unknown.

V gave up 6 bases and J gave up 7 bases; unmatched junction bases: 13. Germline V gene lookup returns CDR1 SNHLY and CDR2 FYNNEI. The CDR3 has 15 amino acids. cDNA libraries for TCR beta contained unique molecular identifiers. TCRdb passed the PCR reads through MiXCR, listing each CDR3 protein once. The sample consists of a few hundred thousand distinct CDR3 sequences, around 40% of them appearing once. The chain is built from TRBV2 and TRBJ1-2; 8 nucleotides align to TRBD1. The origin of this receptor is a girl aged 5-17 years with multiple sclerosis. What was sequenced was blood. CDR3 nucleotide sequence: TGTGCCAGCAGCTGGATGGGCGGGACAGGACTTGGCTACACCTTC. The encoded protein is CASSWMGGTGLGYTF.